These 7 T cell receptor beta chains were sequenced from one sample in a study of Graves' ophthalmopathy and Graves' hyperthyroidism. TCR beta CDR3 amplification used RNA transcripts. HTBI primers served in a first-round RT-PCR, which a second-round multiplex PCR followed. TCRdb recomputed calls from the multiplex PCR reads with MiXCR, one row per CDR3 protein. This sample has 660,000 or so distinct CDR3 sequences, with about two fifths found just once. Sequenced input: peripheral blood. All receptors come from an adult man with Graves' ophthalmopathy.

On this clonotype: With a much larger clone just one base away, this may be a read error. The chain joins TRBV29-1 to TRBJ1-1; a possible D gene is TRBD1 (5 bases). V was trimmed by 7 bases and J by 4 bases, leaving 16 bases between them. CDR1 and CDR2 from the germline V gene are SQVTM and ANQGSEA. The CDR3 sequence is 13 residues long. DNA for the CDR3: TGCAGCGAGGTCTCTGAGGGGACCACTGAAGCTTTCTTT. Its translation: CSEVSEGTTEAFF.

The rearrangement links TRBV7-8 to TRBJ2-5; 8 bases are shared with TRBD1. Germline V gene lookup returns CDR1 SGHVS and CDR2 FQNEAQ. The CDR3 runs to 16 residues. Germline trimming cut 8 bases from V and 2 bases from J; bases unmatched to any gene: 13. CDR3 nucleotides: TGTGCCAGCTCACCGACAGGGGATGCCCCTCAAGAGACCCAGTACTTC. Translated: CASSPTGDAPQETQYF.

The V and J genes are TRBV5-1 and TRBJ1-5, with D hard to call. The CDR3 is made up of 14 amino acids. The germline V gene encodes CDR1 SGHRS and CDR2 YFSETQ. V was clipped by 5 bases and J by 4 bases, with 13 bases between them. The CDR3 DNA sequence: TGCGCCAGCAGTTCGGGGTCGGGGAATCAGCCCCAGCATTTT. This gives the protein CASSSGSGNQPQHF.

A remark on this clonotype: Being one base from a much bigger clone, this may be a read error. This chain joins TRBV5-6 and TRBJ1-6, with D hard to call. CDR1 SGHDT and CDR2 YYEEEE come from the germline V gene. This CDR3 is built from 13 residues. The CDR3 loop is CASSYLDNSLLHF. DNA of the CDR3: TGTGCCAGCAGCTACCTGGATAATTCACTCCTCCACTTT.

This clonotype came up many times. V and J are TRBV20-1 and TRBJ1-5; TRBD1 might be the D (5 bases). The germline V and J ends were trimmed by 1 base and 2 bases, with 6 bases remaining between them. This CDR3 has 13 amino acids. The germline CDR1 and CDR2 sequences are DFQATT and SNEGSKA (reference sequence). CDR3 residues: CSARGRGNQPQHF. The CDR3 DNA reads TGCAGTGCTAGAGGCAGGGGCAATCAGCCCCAGCATTTT.

This clonotype was recorded many times. The V gene is TRBV7-9, the J gene TRBJ2-7, with 7 bases that match TRBD1. Losses at the gene ends were 3 bases for V and 6 bases for J; bases not matched to a gene: 14. CDR1 is SEHNR and CDR2 is FQNEAQ in the germline V gene (reference sequence). CDR3 size: 16 residues. In DNA, the CDR3 is TGTGCCAGCAGCTTTTATCTGGGACAGATTTTACGCGAGCAGTACTTC. Its translation is CASSFYLGQILREQYF.

This clonotype was counted many times. The CDR3 DNA sequence: TGCGCCAGCAGGCCTCGTCTACAGGGCCTACACGAGCAGTACTTC. Protein sequence: CASRPRLQGLHEQYF. The chain recombines TRBV5-1 with TRBJ2-7; maybe TRBD1 (6 bases). CDR3 length equals 15 residues. V was shortened by 5 bases and J by 5 bases, with 20 bases between the two germline ends. The germline CDR1 and CDR2 sequences are SGHRS and YFSETQ.